A selection of T cell receptor beta chains follows, all from one sample in a study of T cell responses to AZD1222 COVID-19 vaccine. The data were produced by immunoSEQ multiplex PCR, yet TCRdb's version contains in-frame clones alone and is incomplete. The table includes about 70,000 clones, 84% detected once. The sample in question was peripheral blood, obtained on day 0 of AZD1222 vaccination. All receptors derive from an adult in good health. CDR3s include the opening cysteine and the closing phenylalanine or tryptophan. The D gene is left open where the match is weak. The size entry is marked missing in some rows and otherwise reads once, few, many or a size class.

J gene: TRBJ1-3
clone size: .
D gene: .
V gene: TRBV27
CDR3 protein: CASTSAGGNTIYF
CDR3 DNA: TGTGCCAGCACTTCCGCAGGAGGAAACACCATATATTTT

J gene: TRBJ2-7
clone size: .
D gene: TRBD2
V gene: TRBV15
CDR3 protein: CATSRAGTSSYEQYF
CDR3 DNA: TGTGCCACCAGCAGAGCCGGGACTAGCTCCTACGAGCAGTACTTC

J gene: TRBJ1-1
clone size: .
D gene: .
V gene: TRBV2
CDR3 protein: CASSYELAEAFF
CDR3 DNA: TGTGCCAGCAGTTACGAACTCGCTGAAGCTTTCTTT

J gene: TRBJ2-3
clone size: few
D gene: .
V gene: TRBV9
CDR3 protein: CASSVAAPDTQYF
CDR3 DNA: TGTGCCAGCAGCGTAGCTGCCCCAGATACGCAGTATTTT

J gene: TRBJ1-5
clone size: .
D gene: .
V gene: TRBV5-3
CDR3 protein: CARSPISNQPQHF
CDR3 DNA: TGTGCCAGAAGCCCGATTAGCAATCAGCCCCAGCATTTT

J gene: TRBJ2-7
clone size: .
D gene: .
V gene: TRBV19
CDR3 protein: CASSSTGNSYEQYF
CDR3 DNA: TGTGCCAGTAGTTCAACGGGGAACTCCTACGAGCAGTACTTC

J gene: TRBJ1-1
clone size: .
D gene: TRBD1
V gene: TRBV5-6
CDR3 protein: CASSRRTGLTEAFF
CDR3 DNA: TGTGCCAGCAGCCGCAGGACAGGACTCACTGAAGCTTTCTTT

J gene: TRBJ2-5
clone size: .
D gene: .
V gene: TRBV28
CDR3 protein: CASRRGNQETQYF
CDR3 DNA: TGTGCCAGCAGACGGGGGAACCAAGAGACCCAGTACTTC

J gene: TRBJ2-7
clone size: few
D gene: .
V gene: TRBV11-1
CDR3 protein: CASSLNSYEQYF
CDR3 DNA: TGTGCCAGCAGCTTAAACTCCTACGAGCAGTACTTC

J gene: TRBJ1-4
clone size: few
D gene: .
V gene: TRBV7-9
CDR3 protein: CASSLAIGGSTNEKLFF
CDR3 DNA: TGTGCCAGCAGCTTAGCCATAGGAGGATCAACTAATGAAAAACTGTTTTTT